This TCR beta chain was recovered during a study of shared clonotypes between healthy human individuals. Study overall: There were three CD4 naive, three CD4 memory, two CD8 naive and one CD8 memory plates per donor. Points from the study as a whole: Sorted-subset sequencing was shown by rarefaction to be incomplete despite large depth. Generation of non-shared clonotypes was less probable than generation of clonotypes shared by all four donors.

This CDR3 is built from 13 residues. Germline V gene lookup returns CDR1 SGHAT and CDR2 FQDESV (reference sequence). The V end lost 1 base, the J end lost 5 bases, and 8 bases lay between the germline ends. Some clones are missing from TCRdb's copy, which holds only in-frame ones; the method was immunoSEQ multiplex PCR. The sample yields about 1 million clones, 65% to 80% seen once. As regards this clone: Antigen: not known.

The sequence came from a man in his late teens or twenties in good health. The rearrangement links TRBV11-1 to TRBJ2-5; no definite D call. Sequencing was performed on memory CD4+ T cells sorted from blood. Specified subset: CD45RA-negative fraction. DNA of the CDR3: TGTGCCAGCAGCTTAGGGGAAATGGAGACCCAGTACTTC. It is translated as CASSLGEMETQYF.